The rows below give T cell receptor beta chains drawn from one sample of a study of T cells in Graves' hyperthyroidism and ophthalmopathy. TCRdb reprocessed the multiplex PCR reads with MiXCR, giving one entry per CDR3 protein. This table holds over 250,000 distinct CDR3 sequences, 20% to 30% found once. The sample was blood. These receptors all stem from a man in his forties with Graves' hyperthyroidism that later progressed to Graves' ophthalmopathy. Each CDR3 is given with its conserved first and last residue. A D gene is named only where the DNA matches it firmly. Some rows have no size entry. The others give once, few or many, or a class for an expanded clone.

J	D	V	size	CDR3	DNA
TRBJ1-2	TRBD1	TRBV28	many	CASSYGQGDYGYTF	TGTGCCAGCAGTTACGGACAGGGAGACTATGGCTACACCTTC
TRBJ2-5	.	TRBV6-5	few	CASSRAGVGRETQYF	TGTGCCAGCAGTAGGGCCGGGGTGGGACGGGAGACCCAGTACTTC
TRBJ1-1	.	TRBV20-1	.	CSARDLLSTEAFF	TGCAGTGCTAGAGATCTGCTGAGCACTGAAGCTTTCTTT
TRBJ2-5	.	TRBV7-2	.	CASSLDSPQETQYF	TGTGCCAGCAGCTTAGACTCCCCCCAAGAGACCCAGTACTTC
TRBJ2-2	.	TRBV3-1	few	CASSLPGSGPMNTGELFF	TGTGCCAGCAGCCTCCCGGGGTCGGGCCCTATGAACACCGGGGAGCTGTTTTTT
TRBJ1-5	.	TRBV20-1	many	CSARDVRLNNQPQHF	TGCAGTGCTAGAGATGTCAGGTTGAACAATCAGCCCCAGCATTTT
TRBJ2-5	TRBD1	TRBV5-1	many	CASSADRWETQYF	TGCGCCAGCAGCGCGGACAGGTGGGAGACCCAGTACTTC
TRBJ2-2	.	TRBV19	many	CASSPTIGARTTGELFF	TGTGCCAGTAGTCCCACCATCGGTGCGCGGACTACCGGGGAGCTGTTTTTT
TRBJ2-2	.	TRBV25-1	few	CASSDSRNTGELFF	TGTGCCAGCAGTGATAGCCGGAACACCGGGGAGCTGTTTTTT
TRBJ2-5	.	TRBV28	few	CASRAGRNFKETQYF	TGTGCCAGCAGGGCGGGACGGAATTTCAAAGAGACCCAGTACTTC
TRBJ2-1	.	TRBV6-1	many	CASSKLLF	TGTGCCAGCAGCAAGCTCCTCTTC
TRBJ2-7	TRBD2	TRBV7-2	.	CASRASGGSYEQYF	TGTGCCAGCAGGGCTAGCGGAGGATCCTACGAGCAGTACTTC
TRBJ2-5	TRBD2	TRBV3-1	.	CASSQDLPSGRAEETQYF	TGTGCCAGCAGCCAAGATCTGCCGAGCGGGAGGGCCGAAGAGACCCAGTACTTC